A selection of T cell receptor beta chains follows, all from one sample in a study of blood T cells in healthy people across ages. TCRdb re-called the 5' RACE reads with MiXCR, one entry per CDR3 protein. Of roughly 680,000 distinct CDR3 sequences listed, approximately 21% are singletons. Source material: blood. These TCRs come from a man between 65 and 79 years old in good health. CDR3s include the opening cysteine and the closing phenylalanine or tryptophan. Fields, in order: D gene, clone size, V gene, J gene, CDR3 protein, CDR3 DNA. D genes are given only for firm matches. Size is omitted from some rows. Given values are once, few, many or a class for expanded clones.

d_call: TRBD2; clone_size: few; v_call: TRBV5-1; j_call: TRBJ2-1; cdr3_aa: CASSWGALAGGRADEQFF; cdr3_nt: TGCGCCAGCAGCTGGGGGGCCTTAGCGGGAGGCCGGGCCGATGAGCAGTTCTTC
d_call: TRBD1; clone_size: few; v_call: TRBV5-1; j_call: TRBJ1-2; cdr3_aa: CASSLEDRDPYGYTF; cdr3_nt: TGCGCCAGCAGCTTGGAGGACAGGGACCCCTATGGCTACACCTTC
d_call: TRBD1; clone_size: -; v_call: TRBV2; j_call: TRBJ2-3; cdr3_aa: CASSWTGDTDTQYF; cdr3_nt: TGTGCCAGCAGCTGGACAGGGGACACAGATACGCAGTATTTT
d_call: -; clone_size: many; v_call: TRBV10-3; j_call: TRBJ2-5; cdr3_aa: CAISDSMEETQYF; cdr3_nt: TGTGCCATCAGTGATTCGATGGAGGAGACCCAGTACTTC
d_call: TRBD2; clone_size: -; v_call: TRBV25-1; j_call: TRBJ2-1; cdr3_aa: CAISRGGSSYNEQFF; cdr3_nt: TGTGCCATCTCCCGGGGCGGGAGCTCCTACAATGAGCAGTTCTTC
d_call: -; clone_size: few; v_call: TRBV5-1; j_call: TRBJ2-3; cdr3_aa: CASSSPAGASTDTQYF; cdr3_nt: TGCGCCAGCAGCTCTCCCGCGGGGGCAAGCACAGATACGCAGTATTTT
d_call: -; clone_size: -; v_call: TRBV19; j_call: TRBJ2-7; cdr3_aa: CASSISGTSTYEQYF; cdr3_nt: TGTGCCAGTAGTATCTCCGGGACCAGCACCTACGAGCAGTACTTC
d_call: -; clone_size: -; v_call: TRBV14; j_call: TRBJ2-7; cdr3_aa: CASSQAGAGPTYEQYF; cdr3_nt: TGTGCCAGCAGCCAAGCAGGGGCGGGACCAACCTACGAGCAGTACTTC
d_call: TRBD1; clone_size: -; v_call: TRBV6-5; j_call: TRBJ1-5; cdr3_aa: CASSRQGFQPQHF; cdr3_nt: TGTGCCAGCAGTCGACAGGGTTTTCAGCCCCAGCATTTT
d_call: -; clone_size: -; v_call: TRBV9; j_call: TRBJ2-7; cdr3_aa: CASSVDRGGYEQYF; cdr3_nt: TGTGCCAGCAGCGTAGATCGAGGAGGTTACGAGCAGTACTTC
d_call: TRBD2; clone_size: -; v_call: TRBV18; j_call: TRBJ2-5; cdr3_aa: CASSPQLRGSLAQETQYF; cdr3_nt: TGTGCCAGCTCACCACAGCTCCGCGGGAGTTTGGCTCAAGAGACCCAGTACTTC
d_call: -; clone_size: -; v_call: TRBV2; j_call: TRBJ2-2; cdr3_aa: CASSDFGGLAGERFRELFF; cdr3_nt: TGTGCCAGCAGTGATTTTGGGGGGCTAGCCGGAGAAAGGTTTAGGGAGCTGTTTTTT
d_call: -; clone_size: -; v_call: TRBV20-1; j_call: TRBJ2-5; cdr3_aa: CSARSHGRGLETQYF; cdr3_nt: TGCAGTGCTAGATCCCATGGCAGGGGACTAGAGACCCAGTACTTC
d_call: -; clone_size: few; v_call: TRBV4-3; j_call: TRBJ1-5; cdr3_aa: CASSQVWGSDQPQHF; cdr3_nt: TGCGCCAGCAGCCAAGTTTGGGGGTCGGATCAGCCCCAGCATTTT
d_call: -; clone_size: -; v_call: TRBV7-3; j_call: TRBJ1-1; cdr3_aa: CASSQTKNTEAFF; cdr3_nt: TGTGCCAGCAGCCAAACAAAGAACACTGAAGCTTTCTTT
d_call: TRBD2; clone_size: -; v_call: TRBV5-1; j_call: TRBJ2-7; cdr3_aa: CASRFSTSGIYEQYF; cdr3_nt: TGCGCCAGCAGATTCTCGACTAGCGGGATTTACGAGCAGTACTTC
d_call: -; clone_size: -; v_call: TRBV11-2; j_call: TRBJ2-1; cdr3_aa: CASSLMGTQYNEQFF; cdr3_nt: TGTGCCAGCAGCTTAATGGGGACCCAGTACAATGAGCAGTTCTTC
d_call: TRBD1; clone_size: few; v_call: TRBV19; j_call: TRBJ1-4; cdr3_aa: CASSLQGPQPNEKLFF; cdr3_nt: TGTGCCAGTAGCCTACAGGGGCCGCAGCCTAATGAAAAACTGTTTTTT
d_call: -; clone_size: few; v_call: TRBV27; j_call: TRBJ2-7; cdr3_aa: CASSSPPSYEQYF; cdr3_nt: TGTGCCAGCAGCAGCCCCCCCTCCTACGAGCAGTACTTC
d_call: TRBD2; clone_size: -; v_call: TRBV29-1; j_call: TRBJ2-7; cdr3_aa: CSVYSGRAGHEQYF; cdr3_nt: TGCAGCGTTTATAGCGGGAGGGCCGGCCACGAGCAGTACTTC
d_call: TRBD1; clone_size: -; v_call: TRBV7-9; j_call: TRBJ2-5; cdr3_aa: CASSSSRQGQETQYF; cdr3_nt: TGTGCCAGCAGCTCATCAAGACAGGGGCAAGAGACCCAGTACTTC
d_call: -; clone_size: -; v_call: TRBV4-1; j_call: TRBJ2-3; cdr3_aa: CASSQGASLSTQYF; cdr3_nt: TGCGCCAGCAGCCAAGGAGCTAGTCTTAGCACGCAGTATTTT
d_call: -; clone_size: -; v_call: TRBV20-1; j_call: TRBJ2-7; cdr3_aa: CSARDSSRGTTSYEQYF; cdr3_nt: TGCAGTGCTAGAGATTCGTCCCGCGGGACGACCTCCTACGAGCAGTACTTC
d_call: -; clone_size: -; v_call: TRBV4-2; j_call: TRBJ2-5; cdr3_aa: CASSQAVQETQYF; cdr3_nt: TGTGCCAGCAGCCAAGCCGTCCAAGAGACCCAGTACTTC
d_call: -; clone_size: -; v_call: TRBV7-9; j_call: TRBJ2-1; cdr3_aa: CASSPLTEQFF; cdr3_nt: TGTGCCAGCAGCCCCCTGACCGAGCAGTTCTTC
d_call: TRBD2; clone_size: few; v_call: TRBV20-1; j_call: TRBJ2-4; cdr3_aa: CSGLAGGPQYF; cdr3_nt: TGCAGTGGACTAGCGGGAGGTCCCCAGTACTTC
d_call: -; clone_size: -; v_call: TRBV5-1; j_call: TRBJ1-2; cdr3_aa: CASSLDWTDPNYGYTF; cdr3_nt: TGCGCCAGCAGCTTGGATTGGACGGATCCTAACTATGGCTACACCTTC
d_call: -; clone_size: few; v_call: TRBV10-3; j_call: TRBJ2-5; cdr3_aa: CATGDHTQETQYF; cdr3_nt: TGTGCCACCGGGGACCATACCCAAGAGACCCAGTACTTC
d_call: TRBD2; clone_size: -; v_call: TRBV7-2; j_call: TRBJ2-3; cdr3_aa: CASSWRLAGGDTQYF; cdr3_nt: TGTGCCAGCAGCTGGAGACTAGCGGGGGGGGATACGCAGTATTTT
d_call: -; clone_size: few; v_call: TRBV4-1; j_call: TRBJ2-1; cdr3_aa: CASSQGIYNEQFF; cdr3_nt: TGCGCCAGCAGCCAGGGGATCTACAATGAGCAGTTCTTC
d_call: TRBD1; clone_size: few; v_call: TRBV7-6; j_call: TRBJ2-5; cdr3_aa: CASSYGTVQETQYF; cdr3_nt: TGTGCCAGCAGCTACGGGACAGTTCAAGAGACCCAGTACTTC
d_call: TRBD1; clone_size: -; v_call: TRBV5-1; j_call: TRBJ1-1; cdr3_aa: CASSSRQGEANTEAFF; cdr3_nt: TGCGCCAGCAGCTCGCGACAGGGAGAGGCTAACACTGAAGCTTTCTTT
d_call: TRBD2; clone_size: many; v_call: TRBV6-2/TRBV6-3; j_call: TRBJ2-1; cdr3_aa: CASSRPGTSGNEQFF; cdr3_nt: TGTGCCAGCAGTAGGCCCGGGACTAGCGGGAATGAGCAGTTCTTC
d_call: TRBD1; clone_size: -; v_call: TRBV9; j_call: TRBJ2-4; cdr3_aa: CASSVDGGQGMIAKNIQYF; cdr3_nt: TGTGCCAGCAGCGTAGATGGGGGACAGGGGATGATAGCCAAAAACATTCAGTACTTC
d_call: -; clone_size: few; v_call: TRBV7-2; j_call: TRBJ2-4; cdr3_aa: CASSLGLAGGNIQYF; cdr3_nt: TGTGCCAGCAGCTTAGGGCTCGCGGGCGGAAACATTCAGTACTTC
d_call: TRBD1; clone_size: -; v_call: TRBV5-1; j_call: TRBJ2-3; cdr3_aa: CASSTAGTGTDTQYF; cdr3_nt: TGCGCCAGCAGCACGGCCGGGACAGGCACAGATACGCAGTATTTT
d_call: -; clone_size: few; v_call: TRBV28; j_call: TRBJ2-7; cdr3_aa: CASSSMDPYEQYF; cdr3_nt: TGTGCCAGCAGCTCCATGGATCCCTACGAGCAGTACTTC
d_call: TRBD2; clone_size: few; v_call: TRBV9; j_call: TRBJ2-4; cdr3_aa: CASSAGLAGGREHQYF; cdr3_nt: TGTGCCAGCAGCGCCGGACTAGCGGGAGGCCGGGAACATCAGTACTTC
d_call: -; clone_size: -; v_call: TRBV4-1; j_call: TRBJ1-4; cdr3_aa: CASGQFPAQNEKLFF; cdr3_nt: TGCGCCAGCGGCCAGTTTCCGGCGCAAAATGAAAAACTGTTTTTT
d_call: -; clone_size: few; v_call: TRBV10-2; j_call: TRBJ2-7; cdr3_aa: CASSGQTRTPYEQYF; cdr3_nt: TGCGCCAGCAGTGGCCAGACAAGGACTCCCTACGAGCAGTACTTC
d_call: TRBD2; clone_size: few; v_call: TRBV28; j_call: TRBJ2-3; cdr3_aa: CASSLTTSGSTTDTQYF; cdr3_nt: TGTGCCAGCAGTTTGACGACTAGCGGGAGTACGACAGATACGCAGTATTTT
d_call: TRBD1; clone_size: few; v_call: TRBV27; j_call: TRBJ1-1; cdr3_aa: CASSLQHRGNTEAFF; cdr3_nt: TGTGCCAGCAGTCTCCAACACAGGGGGAACACTGAAGCTTTCTTT
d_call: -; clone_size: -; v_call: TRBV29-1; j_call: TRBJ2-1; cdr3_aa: CSVTSSYEQFF; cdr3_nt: TGCAGCGTGACGAGCTCCTACGAGCAGTTCTTC
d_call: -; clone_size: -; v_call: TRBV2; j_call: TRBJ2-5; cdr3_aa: CASSEVRGETQYF; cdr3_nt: TGTGCCAGCAGTGAAGTCCGAGGCGAGACCCAGTACTTC
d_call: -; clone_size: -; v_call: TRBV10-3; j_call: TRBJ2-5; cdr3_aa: CAISAAQMETQYF; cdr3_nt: TGTGCCATCAGTGCGGCCCAAATGGAGACCCAGTACTTC
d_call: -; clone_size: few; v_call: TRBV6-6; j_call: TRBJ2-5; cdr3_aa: CASSSRQGYQETQCF; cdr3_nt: TGTGCCAGCAGCAGTCGGCAGGGGTACCAAGAGACCCAGTGCTTC